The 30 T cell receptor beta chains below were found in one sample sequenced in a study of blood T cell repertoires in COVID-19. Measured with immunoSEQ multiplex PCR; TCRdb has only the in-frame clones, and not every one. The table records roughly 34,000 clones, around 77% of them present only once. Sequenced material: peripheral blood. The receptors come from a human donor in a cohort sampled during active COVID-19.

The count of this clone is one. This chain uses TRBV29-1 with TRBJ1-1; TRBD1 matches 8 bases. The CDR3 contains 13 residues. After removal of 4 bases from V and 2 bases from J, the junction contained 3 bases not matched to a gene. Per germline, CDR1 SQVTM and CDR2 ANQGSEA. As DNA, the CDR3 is TGCAGCGTTGTAGACAGGGGTAACACTGAAGCTTTCTTT. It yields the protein CSVVDRGNTEAFF.

CDR3 DNA sequence: TGCGCCAGCAGCTTGGGCTTCATAGCGGGAGGGACAGATACGCAGTATTTT. This sequence encodes CASSLGFIAGGTDTQYF. The rearrangement joins TRBV5-1 to TRBJ2-3; TRBD2 aligns across 11 bases. This CDR3 has 17 residues. Germline V gene data show CDR1 as SGHRS and CDR2 as YFSETQ. Trimming at V came to 0 bases and at J to 3 bases, leaving 6 bases not matched to a gene.

The CDR3 nucleotides read TGTGCCAGCAGCCACCCTAATGACAGGGGCGAGAGTAGAGACTATGGCTACACCTTC. Its protein product is CASSHPNDRGESRDYGYTF. The rearrangement links TRBV9 to TRBJ1-2; TRBD1 aligns across 8 bases. The junction had 20 bases not matched to a gene; V was cut back by 4 bases and J by 3 bases. This CDR3 spans 19 amino acids. Germline V gene sequence: CDR1 SGDLS, CDR2 YYNGEE.

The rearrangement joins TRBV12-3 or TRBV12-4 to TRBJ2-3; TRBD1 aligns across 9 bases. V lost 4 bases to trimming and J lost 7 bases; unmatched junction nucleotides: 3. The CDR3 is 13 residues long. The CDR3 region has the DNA TGTGCCAGCAGTTACAGGGGGCAAAATACGCAGTATTTT. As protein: CASSYRGQNTQYF.

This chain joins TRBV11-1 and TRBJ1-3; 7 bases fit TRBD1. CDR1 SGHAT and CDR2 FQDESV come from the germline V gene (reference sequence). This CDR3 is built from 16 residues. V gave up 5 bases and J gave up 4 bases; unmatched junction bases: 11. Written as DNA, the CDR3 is TGTGCCAGCAGCCCGAGAAAGGGGGCGCCGGGAAACACCATATATTTT. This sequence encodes CASSPRKGAPGNTIYF.

The CDR3 spells CASSVGAGDSNTDTQYF. CDR3 sequence (DNA): TGTGCCAGCAGCGTAGGGGCAGGAGACAGTAACACAGATACGCAGTATTTT. The rearrangement uses TRBV9 and TRBJ2-3, with a tentative D call TRBD1 (5 bases). The CDR3 length is 17 residues. Germline values: CDR1 SGDLS, CDR2 YYNGEE. Between the trimmed V and J ends, which lost 0 bases and 2 bases, there was a span of 16 bases.

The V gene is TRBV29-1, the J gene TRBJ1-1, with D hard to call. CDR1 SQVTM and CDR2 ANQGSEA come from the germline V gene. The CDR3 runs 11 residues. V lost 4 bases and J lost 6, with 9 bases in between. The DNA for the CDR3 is TGCAGCGTTGGGGGAGGGTCTGAAGCTTTCTTT. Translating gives CSVGGGSEAFF.

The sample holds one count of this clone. CDR3 in amino acids: CASSPRTGYNYGYTF. DNA for the CDR3: TGTGCCAGCAGCCCCAGGACAGGGTATAACTATGGCTACACCTTC. The chain uses TRBV7-9 and TRBJ1-2, with 8 bases identical to TRBD1. Trimming at V came to 5 bases and at J to 1 base, leaving 6 bases not matched to a gene. The CDR3 runs 15 residues. Germline V CDR1 and CDR2: SEHNR, FQNEAQ (reference sequence).

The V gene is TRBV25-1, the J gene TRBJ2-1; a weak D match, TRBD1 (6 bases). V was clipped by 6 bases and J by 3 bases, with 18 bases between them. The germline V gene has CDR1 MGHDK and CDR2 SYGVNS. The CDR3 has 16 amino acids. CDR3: CASSSRGFEYYNEQFF. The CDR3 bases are TGTGCCAGCAGCAGCAGGGGTTTCGAGTACTACAATGAGCAGTTCTTC. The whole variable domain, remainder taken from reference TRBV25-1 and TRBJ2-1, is EADIYQTPRYLVIGTGKKITLECSQTMGHDKMYWYQQDPGMELHLIHYSYGVNSTEKGDLSSESTVSRIRTEHFPLTLESARPSHTSQYLCASSSRGFEYYNEQFFGPGTRLTVL.

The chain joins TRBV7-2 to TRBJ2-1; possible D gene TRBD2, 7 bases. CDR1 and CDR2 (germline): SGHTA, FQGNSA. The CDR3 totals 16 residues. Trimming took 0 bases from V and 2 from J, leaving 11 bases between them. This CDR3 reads CASSLAGGRTYNEQFF. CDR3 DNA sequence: TGTGCCAGCAGCTTAGCGGGGGGGCGGACCTACAATGAGCAGTTCTTC.

Written as DNA, the CDR3 is TGTGCCAGCAGCGCGCAGGGAATGGGCAACGTCCTGACTTTC. This encodes CASSAQGMGNVLTF. The chain joins TRBV5-5 to TRBJ2-6, with D perhaps matching TRBD1 (5 bases). CDR1 SGHKS and CDR2 YYEKEE come from the germline V gene (reference sequence). The V end lost 4 bases, the J end lost 9 bases, and 14 bases lay between the germline ends. The CDR3 spans 14 residues.

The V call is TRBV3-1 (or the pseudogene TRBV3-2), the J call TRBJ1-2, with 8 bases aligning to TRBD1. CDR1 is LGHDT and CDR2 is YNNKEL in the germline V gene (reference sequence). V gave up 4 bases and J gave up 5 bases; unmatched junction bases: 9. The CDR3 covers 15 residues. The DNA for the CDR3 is TGTGCCAGCAGCCCTATCCAGGGGGCAAGGTATGGCTACACCTTC. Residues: CASSPIQGARYGYTF.

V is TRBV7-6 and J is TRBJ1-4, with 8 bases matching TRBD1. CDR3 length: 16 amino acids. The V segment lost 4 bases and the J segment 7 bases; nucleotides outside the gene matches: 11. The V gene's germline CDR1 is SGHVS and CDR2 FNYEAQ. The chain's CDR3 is CASSSPLDRGGEKLFF. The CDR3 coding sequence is TGTGCCAGCAGCTCACCCCTAGACAGGGGAGGTGAAAAACTGTTTTTT.

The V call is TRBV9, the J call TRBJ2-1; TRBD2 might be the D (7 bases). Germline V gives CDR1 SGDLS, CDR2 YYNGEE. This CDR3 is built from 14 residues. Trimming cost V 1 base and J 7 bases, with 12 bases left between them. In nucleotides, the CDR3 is TGTGCCAGCAGCGTAAGCGCGGGGGCGAATGAGCAGTTCTTC. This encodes CASSVSAGANEQFF.

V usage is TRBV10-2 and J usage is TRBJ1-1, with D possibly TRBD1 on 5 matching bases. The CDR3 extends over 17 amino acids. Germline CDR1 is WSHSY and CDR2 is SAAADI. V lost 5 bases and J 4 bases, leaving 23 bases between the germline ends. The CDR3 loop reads CASSHQGGLGQSTEAFF. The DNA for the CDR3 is TGCGCCAGCAGTCATCAGGGCGGTCTGGGCCAATCCACTGAAGCTTTCTTT.

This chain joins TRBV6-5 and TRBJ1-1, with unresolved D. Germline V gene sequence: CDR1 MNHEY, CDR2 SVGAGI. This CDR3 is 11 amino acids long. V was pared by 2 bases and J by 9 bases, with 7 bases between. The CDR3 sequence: CASSYTQQAFF. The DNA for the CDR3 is TGTGCCAGCAGTTACACACAGCAAGCTTTCTTT.

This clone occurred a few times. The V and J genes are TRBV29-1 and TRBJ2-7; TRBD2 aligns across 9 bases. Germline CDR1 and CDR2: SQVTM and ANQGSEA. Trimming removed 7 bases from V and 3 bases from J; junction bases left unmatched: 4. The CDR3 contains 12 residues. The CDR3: CSAGTSLYEQYF. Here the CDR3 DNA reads TGCAGCGCCGGGACTAGCCTCTACGAGCAGTACTTC.

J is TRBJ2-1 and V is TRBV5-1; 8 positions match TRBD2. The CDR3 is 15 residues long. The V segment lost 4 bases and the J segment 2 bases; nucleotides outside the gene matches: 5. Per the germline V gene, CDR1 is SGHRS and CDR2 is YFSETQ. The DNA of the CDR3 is TGCGCCAGCAGCCCTACTAGCGGTACCTACAATGAGCAGTTCTTC. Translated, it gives CASSPTSGTYNEQFF.

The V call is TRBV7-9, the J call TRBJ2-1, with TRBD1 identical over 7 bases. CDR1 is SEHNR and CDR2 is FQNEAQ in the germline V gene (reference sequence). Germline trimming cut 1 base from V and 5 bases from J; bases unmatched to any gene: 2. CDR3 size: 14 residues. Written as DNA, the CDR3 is TGTGCCAGCAGCTTAGGGACAGGCCACAATGAGCAGTTCTTC. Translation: CASSLGTGHNEQFF.

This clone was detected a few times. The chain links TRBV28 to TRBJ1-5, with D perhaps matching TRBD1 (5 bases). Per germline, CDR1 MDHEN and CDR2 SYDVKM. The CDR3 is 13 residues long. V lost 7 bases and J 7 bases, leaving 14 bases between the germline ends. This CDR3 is CASTRQFVQPQHF. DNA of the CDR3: TGTGCCAGCACAAGACAGTTCGTCCAGCCCCAGCATTTT.

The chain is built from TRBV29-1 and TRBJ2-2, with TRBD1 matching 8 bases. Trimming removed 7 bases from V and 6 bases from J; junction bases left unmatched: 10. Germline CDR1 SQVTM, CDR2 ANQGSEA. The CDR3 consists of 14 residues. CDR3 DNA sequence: TGCAGCGCCGCGGACAGGGTAGAAGCCGGGGAGCTGTTTTTT. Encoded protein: CSAADRVEAGELFF.

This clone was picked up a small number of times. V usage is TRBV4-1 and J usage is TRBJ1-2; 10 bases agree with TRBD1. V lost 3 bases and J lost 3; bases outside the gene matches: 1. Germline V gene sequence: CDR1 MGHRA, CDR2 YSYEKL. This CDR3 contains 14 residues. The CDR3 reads CASSQGQGHYGYTF. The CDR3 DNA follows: TGCGCCAGCAGCCAGGGACAGGGGCACTATGGCTACACCTTC.

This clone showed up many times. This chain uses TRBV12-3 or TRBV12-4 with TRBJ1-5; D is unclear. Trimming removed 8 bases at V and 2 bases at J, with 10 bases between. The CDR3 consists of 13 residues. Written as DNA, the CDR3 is TGTGCCAGCGGAGATGTGGGCAATCAGCCCCAGCATTTT. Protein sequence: CASGDVGNQPQHF.

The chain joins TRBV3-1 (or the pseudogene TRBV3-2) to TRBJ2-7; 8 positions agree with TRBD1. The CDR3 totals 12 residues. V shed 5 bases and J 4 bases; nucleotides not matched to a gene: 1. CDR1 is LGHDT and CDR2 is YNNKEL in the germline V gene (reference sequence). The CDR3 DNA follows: TGTGCCAGCAGCTACAGGGGGTACGAGCAGTACTTC. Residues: CASSYRGYEQYF.

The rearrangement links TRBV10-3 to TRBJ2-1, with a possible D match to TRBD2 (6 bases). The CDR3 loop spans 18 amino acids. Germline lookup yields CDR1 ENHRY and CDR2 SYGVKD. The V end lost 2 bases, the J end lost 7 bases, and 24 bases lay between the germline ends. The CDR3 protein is CAISEPEQWGILANEQFF. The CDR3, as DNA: TGTGCCATCAGTGAGCCCGAACAATGGGGGATACTAGCAAATGAGCAGTTCTTC.

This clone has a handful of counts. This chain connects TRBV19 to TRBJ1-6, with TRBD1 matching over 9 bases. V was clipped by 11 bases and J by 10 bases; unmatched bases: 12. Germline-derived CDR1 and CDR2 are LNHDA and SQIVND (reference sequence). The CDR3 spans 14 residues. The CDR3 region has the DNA TGTGCCGCCCAGGACAGGGGCAAAGGGTCACCCCTCCACTTT. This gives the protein CAAQDRGKGSPLHF.

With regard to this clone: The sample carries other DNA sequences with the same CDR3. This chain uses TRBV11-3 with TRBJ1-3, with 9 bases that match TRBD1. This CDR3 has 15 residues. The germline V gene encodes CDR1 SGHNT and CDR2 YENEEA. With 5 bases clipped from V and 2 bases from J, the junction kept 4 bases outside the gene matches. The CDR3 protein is CASSPGQGPGNTIYF. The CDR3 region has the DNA TGTGCCAGCAGCCCGGGACAGGGTCCTGGAAACACCATATATTTT. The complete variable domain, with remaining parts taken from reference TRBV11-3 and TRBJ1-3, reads EAGVVQSPRYKIIEKKQPVAFWCNPISGHNTLYWYLQNLGQGPELLIRYENEEAVDDSQLPKDRFSAERLKGVDSTLKIQPAELGDSAVYLCASSPGQGPGNTIYFGEGSWLTVV.

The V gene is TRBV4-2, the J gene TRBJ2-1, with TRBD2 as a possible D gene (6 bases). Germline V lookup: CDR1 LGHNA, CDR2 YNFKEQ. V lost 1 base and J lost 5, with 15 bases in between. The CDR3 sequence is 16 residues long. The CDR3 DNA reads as TGTGCCAGCAGCCAAGGCGGGACCTACAGTGACAATGAGCAGTTCTTC. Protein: CASSQGGTYSDNEQFF.

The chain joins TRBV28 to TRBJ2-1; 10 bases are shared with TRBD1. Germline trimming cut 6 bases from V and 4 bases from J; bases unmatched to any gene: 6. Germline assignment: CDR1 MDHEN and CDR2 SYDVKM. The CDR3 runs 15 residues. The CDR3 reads CASRVRDRGYNEQFF. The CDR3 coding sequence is TGTGCCAGCAGAGTACGGGACAGGGGATACAATGAGCAGTTCTTC.

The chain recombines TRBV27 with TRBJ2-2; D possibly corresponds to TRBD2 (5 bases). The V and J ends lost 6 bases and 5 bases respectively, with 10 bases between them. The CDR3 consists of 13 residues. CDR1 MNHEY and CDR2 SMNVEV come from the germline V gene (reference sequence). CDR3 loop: CASSLLETGELFF. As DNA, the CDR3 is TGTGCCAGCAGCCTACTAGAAACCGGGGAGCTGTTTTTT.